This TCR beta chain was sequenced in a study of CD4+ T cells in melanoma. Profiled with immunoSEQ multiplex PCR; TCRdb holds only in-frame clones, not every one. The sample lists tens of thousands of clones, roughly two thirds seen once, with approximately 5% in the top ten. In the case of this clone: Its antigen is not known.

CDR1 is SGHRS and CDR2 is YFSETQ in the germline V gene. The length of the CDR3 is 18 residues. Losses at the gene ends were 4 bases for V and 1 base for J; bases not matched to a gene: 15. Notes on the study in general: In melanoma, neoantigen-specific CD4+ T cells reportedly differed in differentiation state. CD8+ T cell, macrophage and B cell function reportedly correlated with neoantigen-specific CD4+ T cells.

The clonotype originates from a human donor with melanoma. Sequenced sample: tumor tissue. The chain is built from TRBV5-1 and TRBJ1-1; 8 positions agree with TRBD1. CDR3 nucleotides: TGCGCCAGCAGCCGTAAATCTAGGACAGGGATACCGAACACTGAAGCTTTCTTT. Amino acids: CASSRKSRTGIPNTEAFF.